This TCR beta chain was recovered during a study of blood T cell repertoires in COVID-19. The germline V gene has CDR1 MNHEY and CDR2 SVGEGT. The CDR3 is 16 residues long. The V end was cut by 3 bases, the J end by 1 base, with 15 bases between. Clones were read by immunoSEQ multiplex PCR, and TCRdb kept only the in-frame ones, dropping some. Here the sample spans over 120,000 clones, more than 80% being singletons. This chain joins TRBV6-2 or TRBV6-3 and TRBJ1-1, with D possibly matching TRBD1 (6 bases). The sequencing input was PBMCs or T cells enriched from blood (not recorded which). The receptor was derived from a man aged 45 to 65 who had recovered from COVID-19. The CDR3 region has the DNA TGTGCCAGCAGTTATCTCACAGGGCCAGCGAACACTGAAGCTTTCTTT. It translates to CASSYLTGPANTEAFF.